Each of the 20 T cell receptor beta chains below was sequenced from the same sample in a study of cytomegalovirus exposure and HLA in healthy donors. Repertoires were generated with immunoSEQ multiplex PCR, while TCRdb's copy carries only in-frame clones and drops some. Of a few hundred thousand clones in the sample, 90% were seen once. The sample taken for sequencing was PBMCs. These receptor sequences come from a woman aged 18-29 years in good health and CMV-seronegative.

This chain uses TRBV13 with TRBJ1-3, with a tentative D call TRBD1 (5 bases). V gave up 5 bases and J gave up 3 bases, with 14 bases separating them. The germline CDR1 and CDR2 sequences are PRHDT and FYEKMQ (reference sequence). The CDR3 has 15 residues. The CDR3 region is CASSLRQGNGNTIYF. The CDR3 nucleotides read TGTGCCAGCAGCCTCCGTCAGGGAAATGGAAACACCATATATTTT.

This sequence joins TRBV13 and TRBJ2-7; TRBD1 aligns across 7 bases. Looked up from germline, CDR1 is PRHDT and CDR2 is FYEKMQ (reference sequence). CDR3 length: 16 amino acids. Trimming at V came to 4 bases and at J to 2 bases, leaving 11 bases not matched to a gene. Here the CDR3 reads CASSSPGPRGTYEQYV. DNA of the CDR3: TGTGCCAGCAGCTCCCCCGGTCCCAGGGGGACCTACGAGCAGTACGTC.

V usage is TRBV5-1 and J usage is TRBJ2-1; TRBD2 matches at 10 bases. This CDR3 is 16 amino acids long. Trimming at V came to 6 bases and at J to 0 bases, leaving 6 bases not matched to a gene. From germline, CDR1 is SGHRS and CDR2 YFSETQ. The CDR3 loop is CASTESGGASYNEQFF. The CDR3 DNA reads TGCGCCAGCACCGAGAGCGGGGGGGCCTCCTACAATGAGCAGTTCTTC.

The chain recombines TRBV4-1 with TRBJ2-7, with D perhaps TRBD2 (6 bases). Germline V CDR1 and CDR2: MGHRA, YSYEKL. The ends were cut back, 1 base at V and 6 bases at J, with 10 bases in the middle. The length of the CDR3 is 13 residues. CDR3 in DNA: TGCGCCAGCAGCCAAGTAGGAGGGCTCGAGCAGTACTTC. It translates to CASSQVGGLEQYF.

The rearrangement links TRBV10-1 to TRBJ2-1; TRBD1 might be the D (6 bases). CDR1 and CDR2 from the germline V gene are WNHNN and SYGVQD (reference sequence). The V gene lost 3 bases and the J gene lost 8 bases, with 11 bases spanning the gap. There are 13 residues in the CDR3. CDR3 bases: TGCGCCAGCAGTGACACAGGGAGCGATGAGCAGTTCTTC. Protein product: CASSDTGSDEQFF.

The rearrangement joins TRBV6-5 to TRBJ2-7; 10 nucleotides align to TRBD1. The CDR3 sequence is 15 residues long. V trimming: 4 bases; J trimming: 5 bases; junction bases outside the gene matches: 8. The germline gives CDR1 MNHEY, CDR2 SVGAGI. The CDR3 DNA is TGTGCCAGCAGTTCGGGACAGGGGAAATACCACGAGCAGTACGTC. It encodes CASSSGQGKYHEQYV.

The chain employs TRBV27 and TRBJ2-3, with a possible D match to TRBD2 (6 bases). Germline assignment: CDR1 MNHEY and CDR2 SMNVEV (reference sequence). The CDR3 spans 15 residues. V was clipped by 1 base and J by 0 bases, with 8 bases between them. This CDR3 reads CASSLYSGSTDTQYF. The DNA of the CDR3 is TGTGCCAGCAGTTTATACAGCGGGAGCACAGATACGCAGTATTTT.

As to this clone: One end of the junction is discordant with germline, which a read error may explain. The chain carries TRBV7-7 and TRBJ2-1; 9 bases are shared with TRBD2. The germline V gene has CDR1 SSHAT and CDR2 FNYEAQ (reference sequence). CDR3 length equals 14 residues. The CDR3 spells CASSLAGALNEQFF. The CDR3, as DNA: TGTGCTAGCAGCTTAGCGGGGGCGCTTAATGAGCAGTTCTTC.

The table lists this clone with a count of one. The chain links TRBV5-1 to TRBJ1-2; 7 positions agree with TRBD1. In germline, CDR1 is SGHRS, CDR2 YFSETQ. Trimming took 7 bases from V and 4 from J; bases not matched to a gene: 7. The CDR3 contains 13 residues. In nucleotides, the CDR3 is TGCGCCAGCCGGGAGGGACAGAGCTATGGCTACACCTTC. This sequence encodes CASREGQSYGYTF.

The chain links TRBV11-2 to TRBJ2-7; D remains ambiguous. Looked up from germline, CDR1 is SGHAT and CDR2 is FQNNGV. V was pared by 5 bases and J by 4 bases, with 9 bases between. The CDR3 sequence is 12 residues long. CDR3 coding DNA: TGTGCCAGCAGCCCGTCCGGTTACGAGCAGTACTTC. Amino acid sequence: CASSPSGYEQYF.

J is TRBJ2-2 and V is TRBV19, with 7 positions matching TRBD1. Germline V gene sequence: CDR1 LNHDA, CDR2 SQIVND (reference sequence). V gave up 4 bases and J gave up 3 bases; unmatched junction bases: 8. The CDR3 has 16 residues. CDR3 sequence (DNA): TGTGCCAGTAGTACCCAGACAGGGTGGGACACCGGGGAGCTGTTTTTT. Its protein is CASSTQTGWDTGELFF.

This chain connects TRBV27 to TRBJ1-2, with D unclear. The CDR3 consists of 17 residues. V lost 0 bases, J lost 3 bases, and 17 bases lay in between. Germline values: CDR1 MNHEY, CDR2 SMNVEV (reference sequence). The CDR3 coding sequence is TGTGCCAGCAGTTTATCGATAAGCCCCCACCCCTACTATGGCTACACCTTC. The encoded protein is CASSLSISPHPYYGYTF.

The chain joins TRBV10-3 to TRBJ1-2; 7 bases are shared with TRBD1. Germline V gives CDR1 ENHRY, CDR2 SYGVKD. The CDR3 runs to 13 residues. With V trimmed by 6 bases and J by 6 bases, 7 bases remained unmatched. The CDR3 region is CAISQGGGNGYTF. CDR3 in DNA: TGTGCCATCAGCCAGGGGGGCGGGAATGGCTACACCTTC.

V usage is TRBV5-1 and J usage is TRBJ2-3; 8 bases fit TRBD1. V was pared by 3 bases and J by 2 bases, with 5 bases of the junction left unmatched. CDR3 size: 15 residues. The germline V gene encodes CDR1 SGHRS and CDR2 YFSETQ. CDR3 nucleotides: TGCGCCAGCAGCTCAGGACAGGGTCCCACAGATACGCAGTATTTT. This encodes CASSSGQGPTDTQYF.

The V gene is TRBV5-1, the J gene TRBJ1-1, with 8 positions matching TRBD1. Per germline, CDR1 SGHRS and CDR2 YFSETQ. This CDR3 has 14 amino acids. The junction had 5 bases not matched to a gene; V was cut back by 4 bases and J by 3 bases. CDR3 DNA sequence: TGCGCCAGCAGCCAGTGGGGACAGGACACTGAAGCTTTCTTT. This gives the protein CASSQWGQDTEAFF.

As DNA, the CDR3 is TGTGCCAGCAGCGTTACAGGGGGGTTAGGCGGGGAGCTGTTTTTT. This codes for CASSVTGGLGGELFF. This chain connects TRBV9 to TRBJ2-2, with 8 bases matching TRBD1. CDR1 SGDLS and CDR2 YYNGEE come from the germline V gene. Trimming at V came to 2 bases and at J to 7 bases, leaving 7 bases not matched to a gene. The CDR3 spans 15 residues.

The chain carries TRBV4-1 and TRBJ1-4; no definite D call. Germline V gene data show CDR1 as MGHRA and CDR2 as YSYEKL. V was shortened by 10 bases and J by 6 bases, with 15 bases between the two germline ends. The CDR3 consists of 13 residues. The CDR3 coding sequence is TGCGCCAACTGGAGGCAGGAAGATGAAAAACTGTTTTTT. Protein product: CANWRQEDEKLFF.

The chain carries TRBV2 and TRBJ2-2, with TRBD2 identical over 13 bases. Germline V gives CDR1 SNHLY, CDR2 FYNNEI. CDR3 length: 17 residues. The J segment lost 5 bases and the V segment lost 5 bases, leaving 8 bases of the junction unmatched. The CDR3 DNA reads TGTGCCAGCAGTAAGACTAGCGGGGGGCCCGCAACCGGGGAGCTGTTTTTT. This sequence encodes CASSKTSGGPATGELFF.

The chain employs TRBV18 and TRBJ2-3, with 7 bases fitting TRBD2. Losses at the gene ends were 0 bases for V and 3 bases for J; bases not matched to a gene: 15. There are 19 residues in the CDR3. Germline CDR1 and CDR2: KGHSH and LQKENI. The CDR3: CASSPPNPWGGGITDTQYF. In DNA, the CDR3 is TGTGCCAGCTCACCACCAAATCCGTGGGGCGGGGGAATAACAGATACGCAGTATTTT.

The chain recombines TRBV2 with TRBJ2-2, with D unresolved. CDR3 length equals 11 residues. Germline loops: CDR1 SNHLY, CDR2 FYNNEI. The ends were cut back, 9 bases at V and 1 base at J, with 3 bases in the middle. In DNA form, the CDR3 reads TGTGCCAGTCTGAACACCGGGGAGCTGTTTTTT. Protein: CASLNTGELFF.